The source of this T cell receptor (beta chain) is a study of shared clonotypes between healthy human individuals (dated by TCRdb to the early 2020s). A note on the overall study: The cohort included a few men and a couple of women between 18 and 49 years of age. To estimate repertoire size and how much clonotypes are shared between individuals, the study performed deep sequencing of blood TCR repertoires from about five healthy adults. To increase sequencing depth and limit assay-specific biases, different laboratories used diverse techniques to prepare libraries and sequence TCR repertoires. Per donor, three plates each were used for CD4 naive and CD4 memory, two for CD8 naive, and one for CD8 memory. Per donor, leukapheresis produced somewhere between about 0.94 and 8.9 billion PBMCs.

The donors were healthy, HIV-negative adults with no recently reported acute infections or vaccinations. Every donor was a Caucasian adult living in Nashville, Tennessee, USA. CD4+ T cells were enriched by magnetic negative selection; naive cells were then positively selected on CD45RA, and the negative fraction formed the memory subset. After blood collection by leukapheresis, PBMCs were isolated using Ficoll-Histopaque density gradient centrifugation and then cryopreserved in the vapor phase of liquid nitrogen. Analytical flow cytometry was used to check the purity and quantity of every magnetically sorted T cell population. Each sorted fraction had its genomic DNA isolated and then quantified by UV absorbance on a Nanodrop 2000c. V is reduced by 3 bases and J by 6 bases, leaving a spacing of 11 bases between them. Looking up the germline V gene (reference sequence) yields CDR1 GTSNPN and CDR2 SVGIG. From the cysteine up to the phenylalanine, the CDR3 has a length of 12 residues. Only the CDR3 DNA stays, 36 bases, in frame from base 1.

Using the deep immunoSEQ assay, TCR CDR3 regions were amplified from genomic DNA by multiplex PCR. Extracted genomic DNA from each cell subset was spread evenly across all wells of several immunoSEQ 96-well plates, with each plate serving as a replicate. For sorted subsets, about 200 ng genomic DNA, equal to some 30,000 T cell genomes, was loaded into each replicate PCR. The purified libraries were quantified using a Qubit 3.0 fluorometer, sized with a Bioanalyzer 2100, and then quantified again using the KAPA Library Quantification kit. Every immunoSEQ 96-well plate was sequenced on a dedicated single-read 150-cycle Illumina NextSeq 550 flow cell. Regarding the original processing steps: The immunoSEQ output contained only junctional sequences without quality scores, so filtering could not match that applied to full-length reads. Sequences were annotated with PyIR, a Python wrapper for IgBLAST v1.9, and V/J genes and CDR3 were assigned using IMGT germline references. Reads were filtered out if the reads had weak V/J assignments (E-value above 1e-6), no CDR3, stop codons, out-of-frame junctions, or ambiguous translated residues. V3J clonotypes were defined as sequences sharing an identical inferred V gene, J gene, and CDR3 amino acid sequence. Percentage overlap between repertoires was computed as shared unique clonotypes divided by the size of the smaller repertoire. Three approaches were used to assess repertoire richness: RTK rarefaction, the Chao1 estimator, and Recon v2.1 estimates of unobserved clonotypes. Generation probabilities were computed with OLGA for all TCRbeta clonotypes obtained by the gDNA method from a handful of donors. TCRdb stores this immuneACCESS table with in-frame sequences only. Part of the clones is absent; in the studies checked, under half of the shortfall reflects unresolved V genes, and no reason is known for the rest. The D gene and trimming were derived from the DNA, and the V and J assignments and clone size from that table. The sample yields 780,000 or so clones; roughly 72% were counted once. Approximately 1.7% of the sample lies in the top ten.

Paper-wide results and their limitations: Because the study included a small number of donors, the genetic and exposure-history diversity represented was limited. Sharing across several donors was observed for approximately 5% of naive CD4, over 3% of naive CD8, about 2.3% of memory CD4, and about 0.4% of memory CD8 clonotypes. Incomplete sequencing was indicated by rarefaction of sorted-subset datasets, despite the large sequencing depth. Clonotypes shared by all four sorted-subset donors showed higher generation probabilities than non-shared clonotypes. Pairwise subsampling indicated that sequencing depth was expected to affect the degree of clonotype sharing among donors. Naive subsets generally had larger estimated clonotype richness than memory subsets did. Sampling was restricted to blood, and TCR repertoires in tissue are likely to differ from TCR repertoires in blood.

A word on this clone: The specificity of this receptor is unknown. Per-nucleotide qualities are absent, and no much larger clonotype sits a single base away.

Material: memory CD4+ T cells sorted from blood. The sample's cell subset or site label, in plain terms: CD45RA-negative fraction. The TCR comes from a woman aged 25 to 39 in good health. The chain couples TRBV30 to TRBJ2-5; the D region is possibly TRBD1 or TRBD2, each matching across 6 bases. CDR3 loop: CAWRWRGKTQYF. The nucleotide sequence is TGTGCCTGGAGATGGAGGGGGAAGACCCAGTACTTC. The CDR3, completed at both ends by the reference TRBV30 and TRBJ2-5 genes, gives the full variable domain SQTIHQWPATLVQPVGSPLSLECTVEGTSNPNLYWYRQAAGRGLQLLFYSVGIGQISSEVPQNLSASRPQDRQFILSSKKLLLSDSGFYLCAWRWRGKTQYFGPGTRLLVL.